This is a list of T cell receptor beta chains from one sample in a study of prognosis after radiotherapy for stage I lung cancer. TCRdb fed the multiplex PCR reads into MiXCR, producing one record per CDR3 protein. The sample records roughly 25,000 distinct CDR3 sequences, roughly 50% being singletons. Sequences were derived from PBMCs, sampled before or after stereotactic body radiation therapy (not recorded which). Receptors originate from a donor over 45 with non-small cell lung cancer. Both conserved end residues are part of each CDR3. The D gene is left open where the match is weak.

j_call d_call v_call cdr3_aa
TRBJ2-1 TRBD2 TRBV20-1 CSARLYTGTSGRNEQFF
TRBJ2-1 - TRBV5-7 CASSLVYGNEQFF
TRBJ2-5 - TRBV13 CASSYRARRETQYF
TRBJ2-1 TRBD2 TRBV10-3 CAISLAGGPNNEQFF
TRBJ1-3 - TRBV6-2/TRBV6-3 CASSYSSRSSVNTIYF
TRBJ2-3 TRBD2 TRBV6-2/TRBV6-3 CASSKTLAGAGDTQFF
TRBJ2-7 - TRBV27 CASSSSHTYEQYF
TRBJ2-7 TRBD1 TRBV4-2 CASSQEETGDEQYF
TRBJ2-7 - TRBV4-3 CASSQETGVRGDQQYF
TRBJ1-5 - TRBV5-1 CASSEGPDQPQHF
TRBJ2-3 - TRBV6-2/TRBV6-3 CASGTLSTDTQYF
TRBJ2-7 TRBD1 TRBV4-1 CASSQAQGYEQYF
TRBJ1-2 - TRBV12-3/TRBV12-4 CASSLVREHGYTF
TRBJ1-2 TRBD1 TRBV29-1 CSVEGTGGLVYTF
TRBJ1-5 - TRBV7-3 CASPGEGSNQPQHF
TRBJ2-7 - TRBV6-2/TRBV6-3 CASSYSSGMAEQYF
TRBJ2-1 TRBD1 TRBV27 CASSSPGQGDYEQFF
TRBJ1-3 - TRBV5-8 CASSLVLTSGNTIYF
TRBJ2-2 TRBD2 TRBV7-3 CASSSGGAGGELFF
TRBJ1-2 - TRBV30 CAWARRGGYGYTF
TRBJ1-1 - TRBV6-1 CASSATEAFF
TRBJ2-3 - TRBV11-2 CASSSRKESTDTQYF
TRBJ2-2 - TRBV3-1 CASSQEGVGFGGELFF
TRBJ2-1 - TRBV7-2 CASSLRRGRWYEQFF
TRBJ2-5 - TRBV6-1 CASSEWQGQETQYF
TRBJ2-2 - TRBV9 CASSSRTRHITGELFF
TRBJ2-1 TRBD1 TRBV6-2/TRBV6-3 CASSTDRGIYNEQFF
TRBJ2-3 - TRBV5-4 CASSFGGVETDTQYF
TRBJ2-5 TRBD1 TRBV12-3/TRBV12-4 CASSLFGTGGQETQYF
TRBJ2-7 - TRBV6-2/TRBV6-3 CASALTPESGGYEQYF
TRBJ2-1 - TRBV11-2 CASSVRDLGYNEQFF
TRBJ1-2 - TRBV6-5 CASSLTYGTSPAYGYTF
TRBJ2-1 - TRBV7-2 CASSLDSTNSNEQFF
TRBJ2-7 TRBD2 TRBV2 CASSFSGGGGAYEQYF
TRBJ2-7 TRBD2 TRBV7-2 CASSLSARGGEQYF
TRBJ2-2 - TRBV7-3 CASTRGRVGTGELFF
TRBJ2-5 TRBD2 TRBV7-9 CARSHPGGEEETQYF
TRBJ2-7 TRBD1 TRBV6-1 CASRPQGFSVGLYEQYF
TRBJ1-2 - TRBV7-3 CASSPAQGQGGYTF
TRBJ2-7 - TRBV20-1 CSARYEYPTPYEQYF
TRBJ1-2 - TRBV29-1 CSVAGANYGYTF
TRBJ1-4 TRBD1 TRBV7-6 CASSLWPRQGMDEKLFF
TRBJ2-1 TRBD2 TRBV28 CASRGRGLAGYNEQFF
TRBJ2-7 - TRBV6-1 CASSRGFYEQYF
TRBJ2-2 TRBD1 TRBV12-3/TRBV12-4 CASSLWTGGINTGELFF
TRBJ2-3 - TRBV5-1 CFSSFLASTDTQYF
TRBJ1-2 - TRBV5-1 CASSTGGGTGYTF
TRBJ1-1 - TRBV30 CAWSDVTYEAFF
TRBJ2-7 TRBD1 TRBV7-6 CASSLRRQGDFSYEQYF
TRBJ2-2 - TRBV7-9 CASSRGQNTGELFF
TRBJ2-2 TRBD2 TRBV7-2 CASNSLRGGPGGELFF
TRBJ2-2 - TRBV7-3 CASSLTSGAGELFF